One sample yielded the 15 T cell receptor beta chains listed below, sequenced in a study of blood T cell repertoires in COVID-19. Here immunoSEQ multiplex PCR was the method, and the copy in TCRdb shows in-frame clones only, minus some. The table includes around 230,000 clones, 86% detected once. Sequencing was done on a sample of peripheral blood. The receptors were sampled from a man aged 25-45 years who had recovered from COVID-19.

This clone was counted a few times. The rearrangement links TRBV5-1 to TRBJ2-7; unclear D gene. CDR1 and CDR2 (germline): SGHRS, YFSETQ. With 0 bases removed from V and 0 bases from J, the gap between germline ends came to 7 bases. The CDR3 runs 14 residues. CDR3 nucleotides: TGCGCCAGCAGCTTGGTCCCGAGCTCCTACGAGCAGTACTTC. Translating gives CASSLVPSSYEQYF.

This sequence joins TRBV7-9 and TRBJ2-7; TRBD2 might be the D (6 bases). Germline CDR1 is SEHNR and CDR2 is FQNEAQ (reference sequence). The CDR3 sequence is 14 residues long. Trimming cost V 4 bases and J 0 bases, with 10 bases left between them. Written as DNA, the CDR3 is TGTGCCAGCAGCTGGGGGGTCAGCTCCTACGAGCAGTACTTC. Protein: CASSWGVSSYEQYF.

V and J are TRBV4-3 and TRBJ1-4; maybe TRBD1 (6 bases). Germline CDR1 LGHNA, CDR2 YSLEER. The CDR3 is 14 residues long. Trimming cost V 4 bases and J 5 bases, with 11 bases left between them. CDR3 DNA sequence: TGCGCCAGCAGCCGGGGAACAGGGAATGAAAAACTGTTTTTT. It is translated as CASSRGTGNEKLFF.

Ten or more counts support this clone. This rearrangement joins TRBV10-2 to TRBJ2-3, with 11 nucleotides matching TRBD2. V was pared by 2 bases and J by 6 bases, with 7 bases of the junction left unmatched. Germline V lookup: CDR1 WSHSY, CDR2 SAAADI. There are 16 residues in the CDR3. The CDR3 spells CASSEPLAGGIDTQYF. The DNA for the CDR3 is TGCGCCAGCAGTGAGCCCCTAGCGGGGGGTATCGATACGCAGTATTTT.

The chain carries TRBV5-1 and TRBJ2-3, with 10 bases fitting TRBD2. CDR3 length: 17 amino acids. Germline values: CDR1 SGHRS, CDR2 YFSETQ. Germline trimming cut 4 bases from V and 2 bases from J; bases unmatched to any gene: 10. CDR3 sequence reads: CASSPTPGLAPTDTQYF. As DNA, the CDR3 is TGCGCCAGCAGCCCTACTCCGGGACTAGCGCCCACAGATACGCAGTATTTT.

The chain couples TRBV3-1 (or the pseudogene TRBV3-2) to TRBJ1-3; TRBD1 matches at 7 bases. With V trimmed by 5 bases and J by 2 bases, 9 bases remained unmatched. This CDR3 has 16 amino acids. Germline lookup yields CDR1 LGHDT and CDR2 YNNKEL (reference sequence). This chain's CDR3 is CASSAQTGTAGNTIYF. The CDR3 DNA is TGTGCCAGCAGCGCCCAGACCGGGACAGCTGGAAACACCATATATTTT.

The chain carries TRBV7-9 and TRBJ1-5, with a possible D match to TRBD1 (6 bases). The CDR3 contains 15 residues. The germline CDR1 and CDR2 sequences are SEHNR and FQNEAQ (reference sequence). V lost 4 bases and J 6 bases, leaving 16 bases between the germline ends. The CDR3 region has the DNA TGTGCCAGCAGCTCCATAGGGGGGGAGGGTCAGCCCCAGCATTTT. Its protein product is CASSSIGGEGQPQHF.

V is TRBV27 and J is TRBJ2-7, with a possible D match to TRBD1 (5 bases). The CDR3 contains 12 residues. Trimming stripped 4 bases from V and 5 bases from J, with 9 bases between. Germline CDR1 reads MNHEY; CDR2 reads SMNVEV (reference sequence). The CDR3 is CASSSTEDEQYF. The CDR3 region has the DNA TGTGCCAGCAGTTCGACAGAAGACGAGCAGTACTTC.

J is TRBJ1-2 and V is TRBV15; D ambiguous. With 0 bases removed from V and 8 bases from J, the gap between germline ends came to 13 bases. The germline CDR1 and CDR2 sequences are LNHNV and YYDKDF (reference sequence). CDR3 size: 14 residues. Here the CDR3 DNA reads TGTGCCACCAGCAGAGATCGTGGGCGCGGGGGCTACACCTTC. Protein sequence: CATSRDRGRGGYTF.

In its sample, this clone was seen once. The CDR3 loop reads CASSPTRHPTYNEQFF. For the CDR3, the DNA is TGTGCCAGCAGCCCGACAAGACACCCAACCTACAATGAGCAGTTCTTC. The rearrangement uses TRBV4-2 and TRBJ2-1; D is undetermined. Trimming took 4 bases from V and 2 from J, leaving 15 bases between them. This CDR3 spans 16 amino acids. In germline, CDR1 is LGHNA, CDR2 YNFKEQ.

The chain has TRBV6-5 and TRBJ1-1; perhaps TRBD1 as D (5 bases). V lost 6 bases and J lost 5, with 13 bases in between. The CDR3 extends over 13 amino acids. Germline CDR1 MNHEY, CDR2 SVGAGI. As DNA, the CDR3 is TGTGCCAGCAGACTTACAGGAGAGACTGAAGCTTTCTTT. It translates to CASRLTGETEAFF.

CDR3 bases: TGTGCCAGCAGTCCGTCCTCGGGATCTAGCGGACAAGAGACCCAGTACTTC. Translation gives CASSPSSGSSGQETQYF. The chain joins TRBV7-2 to TRBJ2-5, with TRBD2 identical over 7 bases. After removal of 6 bases from V and 2 bases from J, the junction contained 15 bases not matched to a gene. CDR3 length: 17 amino acids. In germline, CDR1 is SGHTA, CDR2 FQGNSA.

The chain joins TRBV27 to TRBJ2-5, with 12 bases aligning to TRBD1. Unmatched junction bases numbered 8, after V lost 5 bases and J lost 7 bases. Germline V gene lookup returns CDR1 MNHEY and CDR2 SMNVEV (reference sequence). This CDR3 contains 15 residues. CDR3 sequence reads: CASSPPGQGARTQYF. CDR3 DNA: TGTGCCAGCAGTCCACCGGGACAGGGGGCAAGGACCCAGTACTTC.

The chain employs TRBV6-6 and TRBJ1-1; D call uncertain. This CDR3 has 16 amino acids. Germline lookup yields CDR1 MNHNY and CDR2 SVGAGI (reference sequence). Trimming shortened V by 0 bases and J by 1 base, and 12 bases separated the two germline ends. CDR3 protein: CASSYSREAGNTEAFF. The CDR3 DNA reads as TGTGCCAGCAGTTACTCGAGGGAAGCGGGGAACACTGAAGCTTTCTTT.

The table lists this clone with a count of one. V gene TRBV5-6 combines with J gene TRBJ2-1; TRBD1 aligns across 10 bases. From germline, CDR1 is SGHDT and CDR2 YYEEEE. Germline trimming cut 0 bases from V and 8 bases from J; bases unmatched to any gene: 8. The CDR3 has 16 amino acids. The CDR3 region has the DNA TGTGCCAGCAGCTTGGACCGGGACAGGGGTTATGATGAGCAGTTCTTC. Its protein is CASSLDRDRGYDEQFF.